This record covers a single T cell receptor beta chain. Its matching antigen is unknown. The data are from a study of vaccination effects on CD4 cells after COVID-19. The CDR3 length is 14 residues. Germline CDR1 reads SGHTA; CDR2 reads FQGNSA. V was clipped by 7 bases and J by 3 bases, with 13 bases between them. TCRdb keeps only in-frame clones here, not all; method: immunoSEQ multiplex PCR. Of tens of thousands of clones in the sample, roughly four fifths were seen once. Antigen-specific CD4+ T cells were expanded (with viral peptide pools) by the ViraFEST assay ahead of sequencing. It was after approximately 10 days of culture that CD4+ T cells were isolated. Among the vaccine recipients, none had a prior SARS-CoV-2 infection, and nucleocapsid antibodies were negative.

The sample here was CD4+ T cells from PBMCs cultured with HCoV-NL63 spike peptides, taken before COVID-19 vaccination. The origin of this receptor is a human donor who received a COVID-19 vaccine. The chain combines TRBV7-2 with TRBJ2-4; a weak D match, TRBD1 (5 bases). In DNA, the CDR3 is TGTGCCAGCATGCAAGACAGCTTCAAAAACATTCAGTACTTC. As protein: CASMQDSFKNIQYF.